The subject of this entry is one TCR beta chain. No antigen is known for it. Timing groups of about 4 and about 12 weeks for second doses were pooled. Clones were read by immunoSEQ multiplex PCR, and TCRdb kept only the in-frame ones, dropping some. The data contain 89,000 or so clones, over 80% of them singletons. CDR1 is SGHRS, CDR2 YFSETQ, per germline. The CDR3 is 15 amino acids. V was pared by 7 bases and J by 2 bases, with 15 bases between. The sample is drawn from a study of T cell responses to AZD1222 COVID-19 vaccine. Notes on the study in general: Spike-specific TCR breadth rose after two AZD1222 doses, and depth rose as well.

The J gene is TRBJ2-2, the V gene TRBV5-1, with D perhaps TRBD2 (6 bases). The sequencing here drew on peripheral blood, taken 28 days after the second AZD1222 dose. This receptor was taken from an adult who received the AZD1222 COVID-19 vaccine. The CDR3 coding sequence is TGCGCCAGCGGACGGGACTCTAAAAACACCGGGGAGCTGTTTTTT. It is translated as CASGRDSKNTGELFF.